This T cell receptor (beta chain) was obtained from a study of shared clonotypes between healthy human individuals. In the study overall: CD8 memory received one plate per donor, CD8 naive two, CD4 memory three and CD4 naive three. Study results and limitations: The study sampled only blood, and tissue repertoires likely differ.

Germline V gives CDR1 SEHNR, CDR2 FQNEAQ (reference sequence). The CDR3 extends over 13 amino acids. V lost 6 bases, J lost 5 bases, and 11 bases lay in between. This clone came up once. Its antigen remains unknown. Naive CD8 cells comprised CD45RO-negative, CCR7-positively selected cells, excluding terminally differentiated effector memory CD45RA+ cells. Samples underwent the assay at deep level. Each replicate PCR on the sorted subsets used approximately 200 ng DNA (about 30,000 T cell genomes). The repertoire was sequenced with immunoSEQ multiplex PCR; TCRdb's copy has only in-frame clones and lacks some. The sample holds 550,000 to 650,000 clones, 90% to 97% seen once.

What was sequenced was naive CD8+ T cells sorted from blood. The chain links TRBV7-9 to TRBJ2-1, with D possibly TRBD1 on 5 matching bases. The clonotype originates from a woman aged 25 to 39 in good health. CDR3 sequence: CASRPTGHNEQFF. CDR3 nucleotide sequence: TGTGCCAGCAGGCCAACAGGACACAATGAGCAGTTCTTC.